This T cell receptor (beta chain) derives from a study of regulatory T cells in long-lasting Graves disease. Overall study context: Graves' patients (newly diagnosed) had been on antithyroid drugs under 3 months.

This clonotype showed up many times. Its antigen is not known. Specified time point: newly diagnosed GD, antithyroid drugs for less than 3 months. Extracted RNA from PBMCs served as the source of the TCR library. American Thyroid Association guidelines served as the basis for diagnosing Graves' disease. Libraries of TCR beta came from iRepertoire HTBI primers plus Arm-PCR of CDR3 regions. TCRdb redid the calling of the multiplex PCR reads with MiXCR, one entry per CDR3 protein. The sample shows some 250,000 distinct CDR3 sequences, approximately 20% of them seen only once. CDR1 and CDR2 (germline): WNHNN, SYGVQD (reference sequence). This CDR3 spans 14 amino acids. The ends lost 5 bases at V and 2 bases at J; junction bases unmatched: 5. Overall study results and limits: Persistent Graves' disease cases displayed lower TCR diversity than newly diagnosed ones.

The same data also went into a second study, on T cells in Graves' hyperthyroidism and ophthalmopathy.

The chain employs TRBV10-1 and TRBJ2-5; 7 bases align to TRBD1. Sequencing was performed on peripheral blood mononuclear cells (PBMCs), taken at new diagnosis, from a patient treated with antithyroid drugs. The TCR was taken from a woman aged 30 to 39 with Graves disease. DNA for the CDR3: TGCGCCAGCAGTACCGGGACAGCGCAAGAGACCCAGTACTTC. Its protein is CASSTGTAQETQYF.